The 6 T cell receptor beta chains reported below all come from one sample, sequenced in a study of vaccination effects on CD4 cells after COVID-19. Within the ViraFEST assay, antigen-specific CD4+ T cells underwent expansion with viral peptide pools prior to sequencing. Culture lasted over 9 days before CD4+ T cell isolation. In the vaccine recipients, nucleocapsid antibodies were negative and there was no prior SARS-CoV-2 infection. Using immunoSEQ multiplex PCR, the repertoire was profiled, and TCRdb retains in-frame clones only, with some absent. The table records tens of thousands of clones, 60% to 80% of them present only once. These receptors are not linked to any known antigen. Sequenced material: CD4+ T cells from PBMCs cultured with HCoV-NL63 spike peptides, taken before COVID-19 vaccination. These receptors were taken from a human donor who received a COVID-19 vaccine.

This clone was seen more than once but under ten times. This chain uses TRBV6-5 with TRBJ2-7; maybe TRBD1 (6 bases). Germline-derived CDR1 and CDR2 are MNHEY and SVGAGI. Trimming took off 7 bases at V and 3 bases at J, with 13 bases between the two ends. CDR3 size: 13 residues. The CDR3 nucleotides are TGTGCCAGCATGAAGGGACACCTCTACGAGCAGTACGTC. It encodes CASMKGHLYEQYV.

V is TRBV7-8 and J is TRBJ1-1; D is perhaps TRBD1 (5 bases). This CDR3 contains 14 residues. V was trimmed by 8 bases and J by 2 bases, leaving 15 bases between them. CDR1 and CDR2 from the germline V gene are SGHVS and FQNEAQ. The chain's CDR3 is CASRGVVVNTEAFF. The CDR3 DNA reads as TGTGCCAGCCGGGGGGTGGTAGTAAACACTGAAGCTTTCTTT.

V gene TRBV18 combines with J gene TRBJ2-5, with D perhaps being TRBD1 or TRBD2 (5 bases each). This CDR3 is built from 16 residues. V was cut by 2 bases and J by 4 bases, with 17 bases left in between. The V gene's germline CDR1 is KGHSH and CDR2 LQKENI. CDR3 nucleotides: TGTGCCAGCTCACCAAGTTCGACAGCGGTAGGAGAGACCCAGTACTTC. This translates into CASSPSSTAVGETQYF.

The V call is TRBV29-1, the J call TRBJ2-5; D may be TRBD1 (6 bases). The germline gives CDR1 SQVTM, CDR2 ANQGSEA. The CDR3 loop spans 15 amino acids. The V end lost 0 bases, the J end lost 5 bases, and 16 bases lay between the germline ends. CDR3 DNA sequence: TGCAGCGTTGAAGAGTTCTACAGGGTAAAGGAGACCCAGTACTTC. Amino acids: CSVEEFYRVKETQYF.

In the case of this clone: Within the sample, other DNA sequences also encode this same CDR3. The V gene is TRBV7-6, the J gene TRBJ2-1, with 15 bases lining up with TRBD2. The ends lost 5 bases at V and 9 bases at J; junction bases unmatched: 8. Germline V lookup: CDR1 SGHVS, CDR2 FNYEAQ. This CDR3 has 16 amino acids. In DNA, the CDR3 is TGTGCCAGCAGCAGAACCGGGACTAGCGGGGGGATTGAGCAGTTCTTC. Protein product: CASSRTGTSGGIEQFF. Looking up the rest from reference TRBV7-6 and TRBJ2-1 gives the full variable domain: GAGVSQSPRYKVTKRGQDVALRCDPISGHVSLYWYRQALGQGPEFLTYFNYEAQQDKSGLPNDRFSAERPEGSISTLTIQRTEQRDSAMYRCASSRTGTSGGIEQFFGPGTRLTVL.

The rearrangement links TRBV19 to TRBJ1-5; no definite D call. CDR1 and CDR2 (germline): LNHDA, SQIVND (reference sequence). This CDR3 is built from 16 residues. Between the trimmed V and J ends, which lost 4 bases and 0 bases, there was a span of 13 bases. This CDR3 reads CASSRRNGVSNQPQHF. In DNA form, the CDR3 reads TGTGCCAGTAGTAGGAGGAACGGGGTTAGCAATCAGCCCCAGCATTTT.